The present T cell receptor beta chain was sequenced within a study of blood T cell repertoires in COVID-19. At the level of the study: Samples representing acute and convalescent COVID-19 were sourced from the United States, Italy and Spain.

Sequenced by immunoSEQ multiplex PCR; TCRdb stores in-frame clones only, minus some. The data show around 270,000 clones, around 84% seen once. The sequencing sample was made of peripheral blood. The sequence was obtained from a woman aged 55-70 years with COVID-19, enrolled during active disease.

In DNA form, the CDR3 reads TGTGCCTGGAGTGTATGGACAGGGAACTATGGCTACACCTTC. This codes for CAWSVWTGNYGYTF. This chain uses TRBV30 with TRBJ1-2, with 8 bases identical to TRBD1. With 0 bases clipped from V and 2 bases from J, the junction kept 2 bases outside the gene matches. The CDR3 sequence is 14 residues long. CDR1 and CDR2 from the germline V gene are GTSNPN and SVGIG (reference sequence).